The 9 T cell receptor beta chains reported below all come from one sample, sequenced in a study of radiotherapy plus CTLA-4 blockade in lung cancer. The data were produced by immunoSEQ multiplex PCR, yet TCRdb's version contains in-frame clones alone and is incomplete. The data contain 95,000 to 150,000 clones, around 90% of them singletons. This specimen consisted of peripheral blood, obtained from a patient treated with radiotherapy plus ipilimumab. The receptors were gathered from a human donor with non-small cell lung cancer that progressed on radiotherapy plus ipilimumab.

The chain is built from TRBV2 and TRBJ2-2; 8 nucleotides agree with TRBD1. Losses at the gene ends were 2 bases for V and 5 bases for J; bases not matched to a gene: 10. CDR3 length: 17 amino acids. Germline V gene sequence: CDR1 SNHLY, CDR2 FYNNEI. The CDR3 region has the DNA TGTGCCAGCAGTGAAATGGACAGGGCTGGATCAACCGGGGAGCTGTTTTTT. It codes for CASSEMDRAGSTGELFF.

V and J are TRBV13 and TRBJ1-2, with 11 bases fitting TRBD1. In germline, CDR1 is PRHDT, CDR2 FYEKMQ (reference sequence). V lost 8 bases and J lost 7; bases outside the gene matches: 12. This CDR3 contains 15 residues. The DNA for the CDR3 is TGTGCCAGCGTCGGACAGGGGGCGCTGGTATCTGGCTACACCTTC. Protein product: CASVGQGALVSGYTF.

This chain connects TRBV15 to TRBJ2-7, with 8 bases that match TRBD2. The CDR3 contains 15 residues. V lost 4 bases to trimming and J lost 3 bases; unmatched junction nucleotides: 8. The germline V gene encodes CDR1 LNHNV and CDR2 YYDKDF (reference sequence). The CDR3 loop is CATSIQREIFYEQYF. The CDR3, as DNA: TGTGCCACCAGCATTCAGCGGGAGATCTTCTACGAGCAGTACTTC.

V gene TRBV15 combines with J gene TRBJ1-2, with a possible D match to TRBD1 (6 bases). Deletions cut 5 bases from V and 4 bases from J, with 14 bases between. Germline CDR1 and CDR2: LNHNV and YYDKDF (reference sequence). CDR3 size: 14 residues. This CDR3 is CATSGGKGGYGYTF. CDR3 nucleotide sequence: TGTGCCACCAGCGGGGGGAAAGGGGGCTATGGCTACACCTTC.

The chain uses TRBV5-6 and TRBJ2-1; D is uncertain. Germline V gives CDR1 SGHDT, CDR2 YYEEEE. This CDR3 is built from 17 residues. V lost 3 bases to trimming and J lost 5 bases, with 21 bases between them. The CDR3 sequence is CASSYLVDLVFDNEQFF. The DNA for the CDR3 is TGTGCCAGCAGCTACTTGGTGGACCTGGTGTTCGACAATGAGCAGTTCTTC.

The rearrangement links TRBV7-8 to TRBJ2-6; D is perhaps TRBD2 (5 bases). The germline V and J ends were trimmed by 1 base and 0 bases, with 10 bases remaining between them. This CDR3 has 17 residues. Per germline, CDR1 SGHVS and CDR2 FQNEAQ. The CDR3 region is CASSLVQGGSGANVLTF. In DNA, the CDR3 is TGTGCCAGCAGCTTAGTTCAAGGAGGCTCTGGGGCCAACGTCCTGACTTTC.

This chain connects TRBV19 to TRBJ1-1; 7 bases are shared with TRBD1. In germline, CDR1 is LNHDA, CDR2 SQIVND (reference sequence). The ends lost 4 bases at V and 5 bases at J; junction bases unmatched: 7. The CDR3 contains 14 residues. The CDR3 loop is CASSRRQGRTEAFF. In DNA form, the CDR3 reads TGTGCCAGTAGTAGACGACAGGGAAGGACTGAAGCTTTCTTT.

The gene calls are TRBV29-1 and TRBJ2-1; TRBD2 matches at 9 bases. The germline V gene has CDR1 SQVTM and CDR2 ANQGSEA. Trimming removed 1 base from V and 2 bases from J; junction bases left unmatched: 6. This CDR3 is built from 16 residues. The CDR3 region has the DNA TGCAGCGTTGAAGGGGCAGTAGCGGGAGCCTACAATGAGCAGTTCTTC. It encodes CSVEGAVAGAYNEQFF.

CDR3: CASSQGPSEQYF. The CDR3 bases are TGTGCCAGCAGCCAGGGACCCTCCGAGCAGTACTTC. The genes are TRBV6-5 and TRBJ2-7; D is possibly TRBD1 or TRBD2 (5 bases each). The CDR3 is made up of 12 amino acids. Germline-derived CDR1 and CDR2 are MNHEY and SVGAGI. Trimming stripped 6 bases from V and 6 bases from J, with 12 bases between.